This T cell receptor (beta chain) was found in a study of cytomegalovirus exposure and HLA in healthy donors. Turning to this clone: Its antigen is not known.

Though probably carrying unrecorded immune exposures, donors were nominally healthy at sampling. V lost 4 bases and J 0 bases, leaving 7 bases between the germline ends. The CDR3 is 13 residues long. CDR1 LNHDA and CDR2 SQIVND come from the germline V gene (reference sequence). Whole-study findings and limits: When a later analysis was performed, an Asian-associated ancestry cluster reportedly had fewer N-insertions than the approximately 690-donor mean. The authors enumerated over 150 TCR beta chains as linked to cytomegalovirus. Segments of the TCR beta V type were, in most cases, productive about 90% or about 30% of the time in an earlier analysis.

Primers for the PCR totalled 60 Vbeta and 13 Jbeta. Data came from immunoSEQ multiplex PCR; TCRdb stores just in-frame clones and leaves some out. The sample yields 100,000 to 150,000 clones, 75% seen once. Sequenced input: PBMCs. The sequence was collected from a woman aged 45-65 years in good health and CMV-seronegative. This sequence joins TRBV19 and TRBJ2-7; maybe TRBD2 (5 bases). The CDR3 nucleotides read TGTGCCAGTAGTAATCTAGCCTCCTACGAGCAGTACTTC. The encoded protein is CASSNLASYEQYF. Combining the CDR3 with reference TRBV19 and TRBJ2-7 gives the whole variable domain DGGITQSPKYLFRKEGQNVTLSCEQNLNHDAMYWYRQDPGQGLRLIYYSQIVNDFQKGDIAEGYSVSREKKESFPLTVTSAQKNPTAFYLCASSNLASYEQYFGPGTRLTVT.